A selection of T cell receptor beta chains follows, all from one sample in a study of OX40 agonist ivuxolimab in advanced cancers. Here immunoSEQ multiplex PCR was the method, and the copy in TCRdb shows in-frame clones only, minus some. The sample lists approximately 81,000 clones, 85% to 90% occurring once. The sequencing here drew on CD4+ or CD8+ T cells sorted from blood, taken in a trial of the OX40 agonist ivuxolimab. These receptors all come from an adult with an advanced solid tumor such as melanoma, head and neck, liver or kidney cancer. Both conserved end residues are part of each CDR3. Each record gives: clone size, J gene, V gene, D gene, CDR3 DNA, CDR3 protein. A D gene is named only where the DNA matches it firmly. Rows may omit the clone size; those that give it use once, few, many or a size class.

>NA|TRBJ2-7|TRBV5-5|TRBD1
TGTGCCAGCAGCTTACGGACAGGCCAAGCCTACGAGCAGTACTTC
CASSLRTGQAYEQYF
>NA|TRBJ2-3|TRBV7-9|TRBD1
TGTGCCAGCAGCTTTGGGACAGCGGATACGCAGTATTTT
CASSFGTADTQYF
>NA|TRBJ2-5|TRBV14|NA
TGTGCCAGCAGCCAAGATAGACTCACAAGAGGGACCCAGTACTTC
CASSQDRLTRGTQYF
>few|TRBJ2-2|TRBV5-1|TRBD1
TGCGCCAGCAGCCTGGGACAGGTGAACACCGGGGAGCTGTTTTTT
CASSLGQVNTGELFF
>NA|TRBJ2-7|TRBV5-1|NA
TGCGCCAGCAGCTTGGGCGATTTAGGGGAGCCCTACGAGCAGTACTTC
CASSLGDLGEPYEQYF
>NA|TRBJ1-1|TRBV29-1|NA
TGCAGCGTTGTAAGCGTACAAAACACTGAAGCTTTCTTT
CSVVSVQNTEAFF
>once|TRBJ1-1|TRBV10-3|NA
TGTGCCATCAGTGAGTCCCTGACCCCGAACACTGAAGCTTTCTTT
CAISESLTPNTEAFF
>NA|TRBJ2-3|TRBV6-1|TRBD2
TGTGCCAGCAGTCCCGGGGGGGTTGGCACAGATACGCAGTATTTT
CASSPGGVGTDTQYF
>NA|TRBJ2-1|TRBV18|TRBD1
TGTGCCAGCTCACCAACGGACAGGGGGCTAATATATGAGCAGTTCTTC
CASSPTDRGLIYEQFF
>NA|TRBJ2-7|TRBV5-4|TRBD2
TGTGCCAGCTCCCCAAGGACTAGCGGGGCGTCCTCCTACGAGCAGTACTTC
CASSPRTSGASSYEQYF
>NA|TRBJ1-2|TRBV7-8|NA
TGTGCCAGCAGCTTAGGAGACAACTATGGCTACACCTTC
CASSLGDNYGYTF
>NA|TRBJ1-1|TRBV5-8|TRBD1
TGTGCCAGCAGCTGGGACAGATCAACTGAAGCTTTCTTT
CASSWDRSTEAFF
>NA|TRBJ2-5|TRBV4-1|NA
TGCGCCAGCAGCCAACCATTTGAAGAGACCCAGTACTTC
CASSQPFEETQYF
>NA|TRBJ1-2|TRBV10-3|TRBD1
TGTGCCATCAGTGCCACCAGGGGGCAGGATGGCTACACCTTC
CAISATRGQDGYTF
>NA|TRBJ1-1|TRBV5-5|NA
TGTGCCAGCAGCCCCGGGACGGACCTTACTGAAGCTTTCTTT
CASSPGTDLTEAFF
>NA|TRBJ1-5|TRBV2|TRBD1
TGTGCCAGCAACCAGGGGGCAACTCAGCCCCAGCATTTT
CASNQGATQPQHF
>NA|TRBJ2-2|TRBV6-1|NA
TGTGCCAGCAGTGTTAGTGGGGGGGCGGCCGGGGAGCTGTTTTTT
CASSVSGGAAGELFF
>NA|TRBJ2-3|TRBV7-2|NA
TGTGCCAGCAGCTCCCCTGGGGATACGCAGTATTTT
CASSSPGDTQYF
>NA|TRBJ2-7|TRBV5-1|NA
TGCGCCAGCAGTATGGGCAATCACGCCTACGAGCAGTACTTC
CASSMGNHAYEQYF
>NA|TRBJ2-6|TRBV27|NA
TGTGCCAGCACTCTACGGGTTACGCCCTCTGGGGCCAACGTCCTGACTTTC
CASTLRVTPSGANVLTF
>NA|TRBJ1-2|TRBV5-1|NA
TGCGCCAGCAGCTTGGACCCGCAGGGTGTTAGCTACACCTTC
CASSLDPQGVSYTF
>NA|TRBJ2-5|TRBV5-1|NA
TGCGCCAGCAGCTTTACCGGGGGCGAGACCCAGTACTTC
CASSFTGGETQYF
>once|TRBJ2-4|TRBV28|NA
TGTGCCAGCAGTTCTGAGGACAACGTGGGCATTCAGTACTTC
CASSSEDNVGIQYF